The 21 T cell receptor beta chains given below trace back to one sample, sequenced in a study of blood T cells in healthy people across ages. It was with a sample-barcoded 5' primer and a J-beta primer mix that a second PCR of roughly 7 to 12 cycles was run. TCRdb itself ran the 5' RACE reads through MiXCR, one entry per CDR3 protein. The data contain 1,500,000 or so distinct CDR3 sequences, about 42% of them singletons. Source material: blood. The receptors were gathered from a woman between 18 and 29 years old in good health.

V gene TRBV19 combines with J gene TRBJ2-1; 14 bases match TRBD2. CDR1 LNHDA and CDR2 SQIVND come from the germline V gene (reference sequence). The CDR3 is 17 residues long. V shed 5 bases and J 7 bases; nucleotides not matched to a gene: 10. CDR3 protein: CASSDPGTSGSTNEQFF. In nucleotides, the CDR3 is TGTGCCAGTAGTGACCCTGGGACTAGCGGGAGTACGAATGAGCAGTTCTTC.

This chain links TRBV10-3 with TRBJ2-1, with 9 positions matching TRBD2. The CDR3 length is 14 residues. Looked up from germline, CDR1 is ENHRY and CDR2 is SYGVKD. The trim removed 7 bases at V and 1 base at J, leaving 2 bases unmatched. CDR3 loop: CAINSGGSYNEQFF. The CDR3 DNA reads TGTGCCATCAACAGCGGGGGGTCCTACAATGAGCAGTTCTTC.

V is TRBV13 and J is TRBJ1-2; no firm D call. CDR3 length: 14 amino acids. Germline CDR1 is PRHDT and CDR2 is FYEKMQ (reference sequence). Trimming took 2 bases from V and 5 from J, leaving 12 bases between them. CDR3 nucleotides: TGTGCCAGCAGCTTATGGGAGAGAGCTTATGGCTACACCTTC. It specifies CASSLWERAYGYTF.

This clonotype was found a few times. The chain employs TRBV7-9 and TRBJ2-3, with TRBD2 matching 9 bases. Germline V gene data show CDR1 as SEHNR and CDR2 as FQNEAQ (reference sequence). The CDR3 covers 17 residues. Trimming removed 1 base from V and 1 base from J; junction bases left unmatched: 6. The CDR3 spells CASSLEASGARTDTQYF. DNA for the CDR3: TGTGCCAGCAGCTTAGAGGCTAGCGGGGCTCGCACAGATACGCAGTATTTT.

This clonotype was found a few times. The rearrangement joins TRBV2 to TRBJ2-4; TRBD1 matches 9 bases. Germline CDR1 and CDR2: SNHLY and FYNNEI. This CDR3 is 15 amino acids long. The trim removed 2 bases at V and 4 bases at J, leaving 3 bases unmatched. CDR3: CASSEPGQGKNIQYF. The CDR3 DNA sequence: TGTGCCAGCAGTGAACCGGGACAGGGTAAAAACATTCAGTACTTC.

In this sample, this clonotype turned up a few times. The chain carries TRBV20-1 and TRBJ1-1; maybe TRBD1 (5 bases). The CDR3 extends over 14 amino acids. V lost 0 bases and J lost 3, with 11 bases in between. Germline V lookup: CDR1 DFQATT, CDR2 SNEGSKA (reference sequence). CDR3 sequence (DNA): TGCAGTGCTAGAGATCTGGGCAGGGACACTGAAGCTTTCTTT. Its protein is CSARDLGRDTEAFF.

In the case of this clonotype: Just one base apart from a much larger clone, this may be a read error. The CDR3 coding sequence is TGCAGCGTAAAGGATGGACAGCCTTACAATGAGCAGTTCTTC. Its protein product is CSVKDGQPYNEQFF. The chain is built from TRBV29-1 and TRBJ2-1, with D maybe TRBD1 (6 bases). This CDR3 is built from 14 residues. The V end was cut by 6 bases, the J end by 4 bases, with 16 bases between. Germline V lookup: CDR1 SQVTM, CDR2 ANQGSEA.

The V call is TRBV7-2, the J call TRBJ1-4; D not certain. The germline V gene has CDR1 SGHTA and CDR2 FQGNSA. This CDR3 contains 15 residues. V was pared by 1 base and J by 1 base, with 7 bases between. This CDR3 reads CASSLVGRTNEKLFF. For the CDR3, the DNA is TGTGCCAGCAGCTTAGTTGGCAGAACTAATGAAAAACTGTTTTTT.

The chain uses TRBV6-6 and TRBJ1-1; D is ambiguous. V lost 0 bases and J lost 5, with 10 bases in between. The germline gives CDR1 MNHNY, CDR2 SVGAGI (reference sequence). CDR3 length: 14 amino acids. The CDR3 DNA follows: TGTGCCAGCAGTTACTCTGGTGAAGAGACTGAAGCTTTCTTT. Translating it yields CASSYSGEETEAFF.

CDR3 nucleotides: TGTGCCAGCAGTTTAACCCGTCTTGGGGTATCTTATGGCTACACCTTC. Protein: CASSLTRLGVSYGYTF. This chain uses TRBV12-3 or TRBV12-4 with TRBJ1-2; no firm D call. The ends were cut back, 2 bases at V and 5 bases at J, with 18 bases in the middle. CDR3 length: 16 residues.

In this sample, this clonotype turned up a few times. The gene calls are TRBV18 and TRBJ1-1, with D perhaps TRBD1 (6 bases). This CDR3 comprises 14 residues. V was clipped by 6 bases and J by 3 bases, with 14 bases between them. Per germline, CDR1 KGHSH and CDR2 LQKENI. The CDR3 nucleotides are TGTGCCAGCTCGGGGGGGCGGACGGACACTGAAGCTTTCTTT. It yields the protein CASSGGRTDTEAFF. Drawing the rest from reference TRBV18 and TRBJ1-1, the complete variable domain is NAGVMQNPRHLVRRRGQEARLRCSPMKGHSHVYWYRQLPEEGLKFMVYLQKENIIDESGMPKERFSAEFPKEGPSILRIQQVVRGDSAAYFCASSGGRTDTEAFFGQGTRLTVV.

This clonotype was seen more than once but under ten times. At one boundary the junction diverges from the germline segment, which might be a read error. The chain couples TRBV11-3 to TRBJ2-1, with D possibly being TRBD2 (7 bases). The CDR3 sequence is 15 residues long. Germline loops: CDR1 SGHNT, CDR2 YENEEA. The CDR3 spells CAGSLAGGPYNEQFF. In DNA form, the CDR3 reads TGTGCCGGCAGCTTAGCCGGGGGGCCCTACAATGAGCAGTTCTTC.

The gene calls are TRBV24-1 and TRBJ2-1, with TRBD2 matching over 7 bases. The CDR3 sequence is 13 residues long. Germline V lookup: CDR1 KGHDR, CDR2 SFDVKD. Trimming cost V 3 bases and J 9 bases; bases outside gene matches: 4. CDR3: CATSDPGGGEQFF. The CDR3 DNA is TGTGCCACCAGTGATCCGGGGGGAGGTGAGCAGTTCTTC.

J is TRBJ1-5 and V is TRBV6-1, with a tentative D call TRBD1 (6 bases). The V and J ends lost 4 bases and 4 bases respectively, with 11 bases between them. Per germline, CDR1 MNHNS and CDR2 SASEGT. The CDR3 extends over 14 amino acids. CDR3 region: CASSGGARNQPQHF. DNA for the CDR3: TGTGCCAGCAGTGGGGGGGCTAGGAATCAGCCCCAGCATTTT.

This clonotype was found a few times. The chain uses TRBV10-3 and TRBJ1-2; the match to TRBD1 covers 7 bases. This CDR3 has 14 amino acids. Germline V lookup: CDR1 ENHRY, CDR2 SYGVKD. With 4 bases clipped from V and 3 bases from J, the junction kept 5 bases outside the gene matches. The CDR3 loop reads CAISVQGKDYGYTF. The DNA for the CDR3 is TGTGCCATCAGTGTACAGGGGAAGGACTATGGCTACACCTTC.

The sample holds one count of this clonotype. The chain joins TRBV2 to TRBJ2-3; either TRBD1 or TRBD2 may supply D (5 bases each). The CDR3 loop spans 13 amino acids. Trimming left V 3 bases short and J 5 bases short, with 9 bases between. The germline gives CDR1 SNHLY, CDR2 FYNNEI. The CDR3 region is CASSDVGGDTQYF. In DNA form, the CDR3 reads TGTGCCAGCAGTGATGTTGGGGGAGATACGCAGTATTTT.

The chain employs TRBV7-2 and TRBJ2-5; the match to TRBD2 covers 7 bases. The germline gives CDR1 SGHTA, CDR2 FQGNSA. The CDR3 sequence is 15 residues long. The J segment lost 3 bases and the V segment lost 2 bases, leaving 6 bases of the junction unmatched. CDR3 coding DNA: TGTGCCAGCAGCTTAACTCGGGCGGGAGAAGAGACCCAGTACTTC. Its protein is CASSLTRAGEETQYF.

The chain links TRBV6-2 or TRBV6-3 to TRBJ2-3, with D uncertain. The germline V and J ends were trimmed by 2 bases and 1 base, with 13 bases remaining between them. CDR1 and CDR2 from the germline V gene are MNHEY and SVGEGT. CDR3 size: 16 residues. The CDR3 here is CASSYPPGGGTDTQYF. DNA for the CDR3: TGTGCCAGCAGTTACCCCCCTGGTGGGGGCACAGATACGCAGTATTTT.

This chain links TRBV12-3 or TRBV12-4 with TRBJ2-3; perhaps TRBD2 as D (6 bases). V was shortened by 2 bases and J by 2 bases, with 17 bases between the two germline ends. The CDR3 totals 17 residues. In DNA, the CDR3 is TGTGCCAGCAGTTTACACCCTGGTGGGGGGTTCACAGATACGCAGTATTTT. Amino acids: CASSLHPGGGFTDTQYF.

The rearrangement links TRBV12-3 or TRBV12-4 to TRBJ2-5, with TRBD2 matching 9 bases. This CDR3 has 15 residues. V shed 6 bases, J shed 11 bases, and the junction held 16 bases outside the gene matches. The CDR3 loop is CASSPGLARANEQYF. CDR3 nucleotides: TGTGCCAGCAGCCCCGGACTAGCGAGAGCGAATGAGCAGTACTTC.

In its sample, this clonotype was seen a few times. The J gene is TRBJ1-2, the V gene TRBV20-1; D unresolved. There are 15 residues in the CDR3. Germline CDR1 and CDR2: DFQATT and SNEGSKA (reference sequence). V was trimmed by 1 base and J by 2 bases, leaving 14 bases between them. The DNA for the CDR3 is TGCAGTGCTAGAGGCCACAGTCCTTCGAACTATGGCTACACCTTC. Translated, it gives CSARGHSPSNYGYTF.